Here is one T cell receptor beta chain with its context. The antigen this receptor binds is unknown. No base quality information exists; no much larger clone differs at one position. V is cut back by 5 bases and J by 8 bases, with 7 bases in the junction unmatched. Reading from cysteine to phenylalanine, the CDR3 counts 15 amino acids. Just the 45-base CDR3 DNA is kept, in frame starting at base 1. The germline V gene (reference sequence) supplies CDR1 SEHNR and CDR2 FQNEAQ. TCRbeta CDR3 regions were amplified from genomic DNA using the immunoSEQ Assay, a bias-controlled multiplex PCR. The authors processed their data as follows. Nucleated cell counts per sample were estimated from amplification of reference gene primers within the assay. To quantify the absolute abundance of each unique TCRbeta CDR3 rearrangement, sequence reads were collapsed and filtered. For each sample, productive Simpson clonality was calculated as the square root of Simpson's diversity index over productive rearrangements. The table comes from immuneACCESS by way of TCRdb, which keeps in-frame sequences with V and J called. Part of the clones is missing from these tables; in studies checked, under half for an unresolved V gene and the rest for unknown reasons. V and J calls and clone size are given by that table; D and trimming were obtained from the DNA. Counted in this sample were 15,000 to 20,000 clones; about nine tenths of them appeared once. The ten largest clones take up approximately 12% of the sample.

Collaborating institutions collected whole blood in K2EDTA tubes following their own protocols. For TCRbeta analysis, collaborator samples were shipped as frozen whole blood, as isolated PBMCs, or as DNA extracted from either sample type. This sample is part of a study of blood T cell repertoires in COVID-19 (dated by TCRdb to 2020 to 2021). The study in broad terms: Collaborator samples came from the United States, Italy and Spain and covered acute and convalescent phases of COVID-19. Samples came from the ongoing ImmuneRACE study (first 160 participants) plus 1,254 subjects from 6 global collaborators. A de-identified subject ID, COVID-19 status, age in years and sex were almost always included in the sample metadata. Where available, HLA class I and class II types were taken from metadata supplied by the sample provider and were not determined by assay-based typing. Subjects who had been exposed to COVID-19, were actively infected with it, or had recovered from it provided the deeply sampled blood TCRbeta repertoires that made up the dataset. The prospective study material was composed of cDNA or gDNA derived from T cells, B-cell-depleted T cells, or PBMCs. The repertoires were made available in a free public database intended to serve as a resource for research on the immune response to SARS-CoV-2. Points the paper makes about the study in general: How much clinical and demographic metadata was included differed by source and by participant, and the metadata was provided uncurated.

This clonotype was sampled from a human donor in a cohort sampled during active COVID-19. Sequencing input: peripheral blood. The sequence is built from TRBV7-9 and TRBJ2-1; 12 central bases correspond to TRBD1. The DNA sequence reads TGTGCCAGCAGCCCGGGACAGGGGGCAATAGATGAGCAGTTCTTC. Its translation is CASSPGQGAIDEQFF. The CDR3, completed at both ends by the reference TRBV7-9 and TRBJ2-1 genes, gives the full variable domain DTGVSQNPRHKITKRGQNVTFRCDPISEHNRLYWYRQTLGQGPEFLTYFQNEAQLEKSRLLSDRFSAERPKGSFSTLEIQRTEQGDSAMYLCASSPGQGAIDEQFFGPGTRLTVL.